This TCR beta chain was recovered during a study of cytomegalovirus exposure and HLA in healthy donors. As for this clone: The antigen remains unidentified.

The ends lost 4 bases at V and 4 bases at J; junction bases unmatched: 5. This CDR3 contains 14 residues. In germline, CDR1 is SGHVS, CDR2 FQNEAQ. The study's findings and limits: Sequences of the TCR beta chain were said to predict the HLA-A and HLA-B alleles of most subjects accurately.

13 Jbeta primers and 60 Vbeta primers were used for the PCR. Assay: immunoSEQ multiplex PCR; the TCRdb copy retains only in-frame clones and omits some. The data hold roughly 160,000 clones, with 80% to 90% observed a single time. The receptor was isolated from a man younger than 35 in good health and CMV-seropositive. Specimen: PBMCs. The rearrangement joins TRBV7-8 to TRBJ2-7, with TRBD1 identical over 9 bases. The CDR3 DNA reads as TGTGCCAGCAGCTCGGGGACAGGGCGGTACGAGCAGTACTTC. Protein: CASSSGTGRYEQYF.